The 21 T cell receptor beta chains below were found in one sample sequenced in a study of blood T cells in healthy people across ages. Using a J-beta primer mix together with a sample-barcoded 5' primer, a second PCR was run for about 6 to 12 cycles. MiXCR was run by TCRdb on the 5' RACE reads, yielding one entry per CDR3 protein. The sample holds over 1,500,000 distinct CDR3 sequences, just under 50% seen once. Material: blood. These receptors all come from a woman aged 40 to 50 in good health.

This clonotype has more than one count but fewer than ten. The CDR3 sequence is CASSFNGEDGYTF. The CDR3 bases are TGTGCCAGCAGCTTCAACGGGGAGGACGGCTACACCTTC. The V gene is TRBV12-3 or TRBV12-4, the J gene TRBJ1-2; no definite D call. This CDR3 is built from 13 residues. Deletions cut 6 bases from V and 8 bases from J, with 16 bases between.

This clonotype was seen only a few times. CDR3 protein: CASSVDAGTDTQYF. In DNA form, the CDR3 reads TGTGCCAGCAGTGTAGATGCCGGCACAGATACGCAGTATTTT. The chain carries TRBV2 and TRBJ2-3; D not resolved. Trimming took 4 bases from V and 1 from J, leaving 9 bases between them. CDR1 and CDR2 from the germline V gene are SNHLY and FYNNEI. The CDR3 is 14 amino acids.

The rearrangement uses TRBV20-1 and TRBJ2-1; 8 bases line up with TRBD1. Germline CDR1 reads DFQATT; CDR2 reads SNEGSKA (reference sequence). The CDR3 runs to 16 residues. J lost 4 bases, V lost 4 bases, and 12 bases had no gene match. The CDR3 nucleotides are TGCAGTGCTACCTCCCGGACAGGGATAGAATACAATGAGCAGTTCTTC. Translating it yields CSATSRTGIEYNEQFF.

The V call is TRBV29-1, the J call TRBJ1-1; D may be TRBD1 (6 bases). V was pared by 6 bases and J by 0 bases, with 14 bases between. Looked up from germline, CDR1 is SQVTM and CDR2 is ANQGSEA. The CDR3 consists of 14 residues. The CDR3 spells CSVPMQGLNTEAFF. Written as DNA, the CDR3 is TGCAGCGTCCCTATGCAGGGGCTGAACACTGAAGCTTTCTTT. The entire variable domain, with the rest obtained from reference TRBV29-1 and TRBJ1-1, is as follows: SAVISQKPSRDICQRGTSLTIQCQVDSQVTMMFWYRQQPGQSLTLIATANQGSEATYESGFVIDKFPISRPNLTFSTLTVSNMSPEDSSIYLCSVPMQGLNTEAFFGQGTRLTVV.

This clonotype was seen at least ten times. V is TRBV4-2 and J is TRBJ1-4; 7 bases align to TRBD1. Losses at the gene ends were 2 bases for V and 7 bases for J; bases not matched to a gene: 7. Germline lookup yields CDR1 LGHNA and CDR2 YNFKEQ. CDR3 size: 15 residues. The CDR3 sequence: CASSQFQGGAEKLFF. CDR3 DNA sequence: TGTGCCAGCAGCCAATTTCAGGGGGGGGCTGAAAAACTGTTTTTT.

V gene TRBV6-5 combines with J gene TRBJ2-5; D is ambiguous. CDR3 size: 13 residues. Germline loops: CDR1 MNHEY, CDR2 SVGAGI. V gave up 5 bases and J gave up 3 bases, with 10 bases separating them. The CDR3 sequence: CASSTVVEETQYF. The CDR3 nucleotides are TGTGCCAGCAGTACGGTCGTCGAAGAGACCCAGTACTTC.

The CDR3 sequence: CASSPAFEQFF. The DNA for the CDR3 is TGTGCCAGCAGTCCCGCTTTCGAGCAGTTCTTC. V is TRBV27 and J is TRBJ2-1; D gene ambiguous. CDR3 length: 11 residues. Germline V CDR1 and CDR2: MNHEY, SMNVEV (reference sequence). V was trimmed by 5 bases and J by 10 bases, leaving 9 bases between them.

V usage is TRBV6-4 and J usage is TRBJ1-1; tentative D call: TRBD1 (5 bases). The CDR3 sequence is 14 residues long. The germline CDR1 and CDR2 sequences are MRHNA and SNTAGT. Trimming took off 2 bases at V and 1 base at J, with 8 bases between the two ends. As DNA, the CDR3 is TGTGCCAGCAGTGACGGTGGGGGGAACACTGAAGCTTTCTTT. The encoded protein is CASSDGGGNTEAFF.

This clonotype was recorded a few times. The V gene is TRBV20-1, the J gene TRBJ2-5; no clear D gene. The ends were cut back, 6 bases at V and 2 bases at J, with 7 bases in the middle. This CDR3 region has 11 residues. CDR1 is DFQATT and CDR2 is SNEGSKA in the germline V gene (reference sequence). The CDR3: CSAHRQETQYF. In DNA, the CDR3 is TGCAGTGCCCACCGTCAAGAGACCCAGTACTTC.

The CDR3: CASSQATGDANYGYTF. The CDR3 DNA reads TGTGCCAGCAGCCAGGCTACCGGAGACGCTAACTATGGCTACACCTTC. The chain is built from TRBV4-2 and TRBJ1-2; D is unresolved. CDR1 is LGHNA, CDR2 YNFKEQ, per germline. This CDR3 has 16 residues. V lost 3 bases and J lost 0, with 14 bases in between.

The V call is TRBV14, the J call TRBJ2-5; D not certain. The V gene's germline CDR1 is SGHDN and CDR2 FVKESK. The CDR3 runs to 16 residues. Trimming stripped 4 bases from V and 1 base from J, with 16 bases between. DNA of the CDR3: TGTGCCAGCAGCCCCTCCTTCCTCTACCCCCAAGAGACCCAGTACTTC. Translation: CASSPSFLYPQETQYF.

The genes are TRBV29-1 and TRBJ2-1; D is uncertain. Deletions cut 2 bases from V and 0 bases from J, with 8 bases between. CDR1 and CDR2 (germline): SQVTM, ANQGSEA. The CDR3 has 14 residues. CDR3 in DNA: TGCAGCGTTGAATGGCTGAGCTCCTACAATGAGCAGTTCTTC. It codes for CSVEWLSSYNEQFF.

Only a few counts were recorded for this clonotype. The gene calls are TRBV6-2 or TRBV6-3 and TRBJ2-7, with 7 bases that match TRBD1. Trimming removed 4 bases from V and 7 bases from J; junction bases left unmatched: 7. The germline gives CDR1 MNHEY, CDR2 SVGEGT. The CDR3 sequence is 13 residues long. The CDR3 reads CASSLDRFNEQYF. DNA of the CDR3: TGTGCCAGCAGTTTGGACAGGTTTAATGAGCAGTACTTC.

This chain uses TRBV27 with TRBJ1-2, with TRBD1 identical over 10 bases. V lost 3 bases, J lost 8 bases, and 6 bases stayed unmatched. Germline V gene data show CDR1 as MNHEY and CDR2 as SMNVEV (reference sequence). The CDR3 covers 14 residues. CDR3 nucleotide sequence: TGTGCCAGCAGTTTCCGGGACAGGGGTGGCGGCTACACCTTC. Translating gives CASSFRDRGGGYTF.

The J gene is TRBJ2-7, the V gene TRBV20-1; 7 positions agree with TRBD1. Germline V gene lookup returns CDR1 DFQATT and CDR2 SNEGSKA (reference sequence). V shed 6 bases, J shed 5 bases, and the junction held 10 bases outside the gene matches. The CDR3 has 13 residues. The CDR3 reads CSAKAPGTDEQYF. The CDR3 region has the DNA TGCAGTGCCAAAGCACCCGGGACAGACGAGCAGTACTTC.

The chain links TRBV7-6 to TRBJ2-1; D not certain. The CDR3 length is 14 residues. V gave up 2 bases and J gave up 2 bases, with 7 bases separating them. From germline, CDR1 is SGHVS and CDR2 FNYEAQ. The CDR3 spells CASSLKTAYNEQFF. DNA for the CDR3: TGTGCCAGCAGCTTAAAAACAGCCTACAATGAGCAGTTCTTC.

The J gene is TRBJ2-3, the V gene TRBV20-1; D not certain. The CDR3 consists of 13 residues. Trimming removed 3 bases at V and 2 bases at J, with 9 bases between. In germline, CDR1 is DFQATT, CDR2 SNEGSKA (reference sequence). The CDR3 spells CSASGSNTDTQYF. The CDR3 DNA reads TGCAGTGCTAGCGGGTCTAACACAGATACGCAGTATTTT.

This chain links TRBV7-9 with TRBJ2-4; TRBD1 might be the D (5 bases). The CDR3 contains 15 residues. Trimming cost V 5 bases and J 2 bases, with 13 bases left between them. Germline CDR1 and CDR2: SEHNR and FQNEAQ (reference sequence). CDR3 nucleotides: TGTGCCAGCAGCCAAGTCCAGGGCTCCAAAAACATTCAGTACTTC. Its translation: CASSQVQGSKNIQYF.

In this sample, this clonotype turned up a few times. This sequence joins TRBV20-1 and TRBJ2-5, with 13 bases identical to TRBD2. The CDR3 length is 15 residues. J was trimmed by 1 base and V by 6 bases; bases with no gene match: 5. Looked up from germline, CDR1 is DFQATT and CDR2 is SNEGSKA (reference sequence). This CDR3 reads CSASRTSGGQETQYF. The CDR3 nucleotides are TGCAGTGCCTCCCGGACTAGCGGGGGCCAAGAGACCCAGTACTTC.

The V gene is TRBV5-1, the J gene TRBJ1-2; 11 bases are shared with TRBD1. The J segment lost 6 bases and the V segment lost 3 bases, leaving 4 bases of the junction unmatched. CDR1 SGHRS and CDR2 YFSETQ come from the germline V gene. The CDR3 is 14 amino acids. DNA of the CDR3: TGCGCCAGCAGCTGGGACAGGGGGTCGGATGGCTACACCTTC. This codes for CASSWDRGSDGYTF.

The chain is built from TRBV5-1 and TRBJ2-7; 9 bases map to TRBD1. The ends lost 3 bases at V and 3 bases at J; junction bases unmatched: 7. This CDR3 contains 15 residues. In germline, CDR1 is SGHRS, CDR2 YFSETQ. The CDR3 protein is CASSSLGTGIYEQYF. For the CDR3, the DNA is TGCGCCAGCAGCTCGCTGGGGACAGGGATCTACGAGCAGTACTTC. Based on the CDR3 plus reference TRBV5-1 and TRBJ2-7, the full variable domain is KAGVTQTPRYLIKTRGQQVTLSCSPISGHRSVSWYQQTPGQGLQFLFEYFSETQRNKGNFPGRFSGRQFSNSRSEMNVSTLELGDSALYLCASSSLGTGIYEQYFGPGTRLTVT.